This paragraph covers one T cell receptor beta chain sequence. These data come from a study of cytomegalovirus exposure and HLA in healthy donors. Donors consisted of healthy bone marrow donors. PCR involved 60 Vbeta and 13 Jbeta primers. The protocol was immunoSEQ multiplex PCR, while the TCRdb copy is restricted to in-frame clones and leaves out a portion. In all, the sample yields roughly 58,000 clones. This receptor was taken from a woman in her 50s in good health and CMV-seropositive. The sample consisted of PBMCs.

The CDR3 DNA follows: TGTGCCAGCAGCGGCCGGGGCACTGAAGCTTTCTTT. Amino acids: CASSGRGTEAFF. J is TRBJ1-1 and V is TRBV13, with D unclear. CDR3 size: 12 residues. Trimming took 5 bases from V and 4 from J, leaving 8 bases between them. CDR1 is PRHDT, CDR2 FYEKMQ, per germline (reference sequence).